A selection of T cell receptor beta chains follows, all from one sample in a study of T cell responses to AZD1222 COVID-19 vaccine. Sequenced by immunoSEQ multiplex PCR; TCRdb stores in-frame clones only, minus some. The sample records more than 75,000 clones, around 93% being singletons. This specimen consisted of peripheral blood, obtained 28 days after the second AZD1222 dose. The receptors stem from an adult who received the AZD1222 COVID-19 vaccine. Each CDR3 is given with its conserved first and last residue. Fields, in order: V gene, D gene, J gene, clone size, CDR3 DNA, CDR3 protein. A D gene is named only where the DNA matches it firmly. For some rows the clone size is stated as once, few or many, or as a class when expanded; others skip it.

TRBV7-9,TRBD2,TRBJ2-2,.,TGTGCCAGCAGCTCCTCCTTGTGGGAGCGGGGCGGGGAGCTGTTTTTT,CASSSSLWERGGELFF
TRBV2,.,TRBJ1-2,.,TGTGCCAGCGGCAGGGTGGAATATGGCTACACCTTC,CASGRVEYGYTF
TRBV7-8,TRBD2,TRBJ2-1,.,TGTGCCAGCAGCTTAACTAGCGGGAACAATGAGCAGTTCTTC,CASSLTSGNNEQFF
TRBV27,TRBD2,TRBJ2-3,.,TGTGCCAGCAGTCCAGGGACTAGCGGGAGCTTCGTATATACGCAGTATTTT,CASSPGTSGSFVYTQYF
TRBV19,.,TRBJ2-1,.,TGTGCCAGTAGTCCAAGGACCCTGGGTCTAACCTACAATGAGCAGTTCTTC,CASSPRTLGLTYNEQFF
TRBV5-1,.,TRBJ1-1,once,TGCGCCAGCAGCGCAGGGGCTGGGAACACTGAAGCTTTCTTT,CASSAGAGNTEAFF
TRBV29-1,TRBD2,TRBJ2-3,.,TGCAGCGATGATTTAGCGGGGAGCACAGATACGCAGTATTTT,CSDDLAGSTDTQYF
TRBV25-1,.,TRBJ2-7,.,TGTGCCAGCAGTGAATATGTAGACTCCTACGAGCAGTACTTC,CASSEYVDSYEQYF
TRBV10-1,TRBD1,TRBJ2-7,.,TGCGCCAGCAGTCGGGACAGCCTCTACGAGCAGTACTTC,CASSRDSLYEQYF
TRBV18,.,TRBJ2-1,.,TGTGCCAGCTCACCGGGACAAGGAGGGGAGCAGTTCTTC,CASSPGQGGEQFF
TRBV6-1,.,TRBJ2-2,once,TGTGCCAGCAGTGAACCAGGGAGAACCGGGGAGCTGTTTTTT,CASSEPGRTGELFF
TRBV6-2/TRBV6-3,TRBD1,TRBJ2-1,.,TGTGCCAGCAGTTACCCCGGGACAGGGAGGCATGAGCAGTTCTTC,CASSYPGTGRHEQFF
TRBV5-8,.,TRBJ2-7,.,TGTGCCAGCAGCCGAGTACACTCCTACGAGCAGTACTTC,CASSRVHSYEQYF
TRBV6-5,.,TRBJ1-4,.,TGTGCCAGCAGTTACGGCCAGGGACCAACTAATGAAAAACTGTTTTTT,CASSYGQGPTNEKLFF
TRBV6-5,.,TRBJ2-3,.,TGTGCCGTCGGCCAGGGAACAGATACGCAGTATTTT,CAVGQGTDTQYF
TRBV10-3,.,TRBJ2-1,once,TGTGCCATCAGTGACGCGGGCCCAGCCGGAGATGAGCAGTTCTTC,CAISDAGPAGDEQFF
TRBV3-1/TRBV3-2,TRBD2,TRBJ2-1,.,TGTGCCAGCAGCCAAGTGCTAGCGGGAGTCAATGAGCAGTTCTTC,CASSQVLAGVNEQFF
TRBV11-2,.,TRBJ2-1,.,TGTGCCAGCAGCTCTTACCCAATCAACTATTACAATGAGCAGTTCTTC,CASSSYPINYYNEQFF
TRBV6-5,.,TRBJ1-5,.,TGTGCCACCGCGGGTAGCAATCAGCCCCAGCATTTT,CATAGSNQPQHF
TRBV7-3,.,TRBJ2-7,.,TGTGCCAGCAGCCCCCTTGGGGTAACTTTGGACGAGCAGTACTTC,CASSPLGVTLDEQYF
TRBV19,TRBD2,TRBJ2-7,.,TGTGCCAGTAGTATAGCGGGAGGGCTTGGGTACGAGCAGTACTTC,CASSIAGGLGYEQYF
TRBV7-6,.,TRBJ1-5,.,TGTGCCAGCAGCTTATCCCCTGTGGGGGCCGCTCAGCCCCAGCATTTT,CASSLSPVGAAQPQHF
TRBV12-3/TRBV12-4,.,TRBJ1-2,.,TGTGCCAGCAGTTTGGTGAACTATGGCTACACCTTC,CASSLVNYGYTF
TRBV5-1,.,TRBJ2-7,.,TGCGCCAGCAGCGGAGGACCACCTACAGGCGAGCAGTACTTC,CASSGGPPTGEQYF
TRBV5-1,.,TRBJ2-1,.,TGCGCCAGCAGCTTGGGGGAGTTGGGTGAGCAGTTCTTC,CASSLGELGEQFF
TRBV27,.,TRBJ2-7,.,TGTGCCAGCAGTTTCTCCGGGACAAGCTACGAGCAGTACTTC,CASSFSGTSYEQYF
TRBV11-2,.,TRBJ2-7,.,TGTGCCAGCAGCTTAGAGGTGGGAAAGAGCTCCTACGAGCAGTACTTC,CASSLEVGKSSYEQYF
TRBV3-1/TRBV3-2,.,TRBJ1-1,.,TGTGCCAGCAGCCAAATAAACACTGAAGCTTTCTTT,CASSQINTEAFF
TRBV2,TRBD1,TRBJ2-5,.,TGTGCCAGCAGGGACAGGGGTGAGACCCAGTACTTC,CASRDRGETQYF
TRBV24-1,TRBD1,TRBJ2-1,.,TGTGCCACCAGTGACCAGGGACAGGGGATCCACAATGAGCAGTTCTTC,CATSDQGQGIHNEQFF
TRBV20-1,TRBD2,TRBJ2-7,.,TGCAGTGCTAGTACCCCCGGACTAGCGGGAGGAAGAGAGCAGTACTTC,CSASTPGLAGGREQYF
TRBV11-1,.,TRBJ1-1,.,TGTGCCAGCAGGACAACGGGGACTGAAGCTTTCTTT,CASRTTGTEAFF
TRBV6-2/TRBV6-3,TRBD1,TRBJ2-6,.,TGTGCCAGCAGTGACCCGACAGGGGTCCCTGGGGCCAACGTCCTGACTTTC,CASSDPTGVPGANVLTF
TRBV30,.,TRBJ2-3,.,TGTGCCTGGACTAGAATCAGTACAGATACGCAGTATTTT,CAWTRISTDTQYF
TRBV5-1,TRBD1,TRBJ1-6,.,TGCGCCAGCAGCTTGGCCTCGGGACAGAATTCACCCCTCCACTTT,CASSLASGQNSPLHF
TRBV9,TRBD2,TRBJ2-2,.,TGTGCCAGCAGCGTAGTAGGCGGGAGGAACACCGGGGAGCTGTTTTTT,CASSVVGGRNTGELFF
TRBV5-1,TRBD2,TRBJ2-1,.,TGCGCCAGCAGAATTGCGGGGGACGAGCAGTTCTTC,CASRIAGDEQFF
TRBV7-9,.,TRBJ2-2,.,TGTGCCAGCAGCTTTTCCCTTTCCGGGGAGCTGTTTTTT,CASSFSLSGELFF
TRBV5-6,.,TRBJ2-1,once,TGTGCCAGCAGCTTGGGACTAGGTGGGATTGGTGAGCAGTTCTTC,CASSLGLGGIGEQFF
TRBV29-1,TRBD2,TRBJ2-1,once,TGCAGCGTTAGGCTAGCGGGAATCGGTGAGCAGTTCTTC,CSVRLAGIGEQFF
TRBV10-3,TRBD2,TRBJ2-1,.,TGTGCCATCAGTAAGCGGGAGTCAGATGAGCAGTTCTTC,CAISKRESDEQFF
TRBV2,.,TRBJ1-5,.,TGTGCCAGCAGTGACGTAGCCCTTCAGCCCCAGCATTTT,CASSDVALQPQHF
TRBV5-1,.,TRBJ2-7,.,TGCGCCAGCAGCTTAGCTCCAGGAAACGAGCAGTACTTC,CASSLAPGNEQYF
TRBV28,.,TRBJ1-5,.,TGTGCCAGCAGTGAGACTCAGGGTTTCCCTCAGCCCCAGCATTTT,CASSETQGFPQPQHF
TRBV7-3,TRBD2,TRBJ2-3,.,TGTGCCAGCGGGACTAGCGGGAGCCCAGATACGCAGTATTTT,CASGTSGSPDTQYF
TRBV30,.,TRBJ1-4,.,TGTGCCTGGAGTGTACGACAGGTCAATGAAAAACTGTTTTTT,CAWSVRQVNEKLFF
TRBV7-3,TRBD2,TRBJ2-5,once,TGTGCCAGCAGTTTAAGCGGGGCAGAGACCCAGTACTTC,CASSLSGAETQYF
TRBV19,.,TRBJ2-6,.,TGTGCCAGTAACCCCGCGGGGTGGGGCTCTGGGGCCAACGTCCTGACTTTC,CASNPAGWGSGANVLTF
TRBV5-4,TRBD2,TRBJ2-2,.,TGTGCCAGCAGCTTGGGGACTAGCGGTGCAACCGGGGAGCTGTTTTTT,CASSLGTSGATGELFF
TRBV9,.,TRBJ1-1,.,TGTGCCAGCAGCGTAAACGGGTTCACTGAAGCTTTCTTT,CASSVNGFTEAFF
TRBV7-2,.,TRBJ1-5,few,TGTGCCAGCAGCTTAGTTGAAAATCAGCCCCAGCATTTT,CASSLVENQPQHF
TRBV9,.,TRBJ2-1,.,TGTGCCAGCAGCGCCCCCCAGGGGTTCGGCGGGAGCTCCTACAATGAGCAGTTCTTC,CASSAPQGFGGSSYNEQFF
TRBV7-3,.,TRBJ2-2,.,TGTGCCAGCAGCTTATCGGCTCTTGCGAACACCGGGGAGCTGTTTTTT,CASSLSALANTGELFF
TRBV7-6,TRBD1,TRBJ2-7,.,TGTGCCAGCAGCCATAACTCGGCCGGGACAGGGCTTAACGTCGAGCAGTACTTC,CASSHNSAGTGLNVEQYF
TRBV6-5,TRBD1,TRBJ1-5,.,TGTGCCAGCAGTCGTCAGGGGGATAGCAATCAGCCCCAGCATTTT,CASSRQGDSNQPQHF